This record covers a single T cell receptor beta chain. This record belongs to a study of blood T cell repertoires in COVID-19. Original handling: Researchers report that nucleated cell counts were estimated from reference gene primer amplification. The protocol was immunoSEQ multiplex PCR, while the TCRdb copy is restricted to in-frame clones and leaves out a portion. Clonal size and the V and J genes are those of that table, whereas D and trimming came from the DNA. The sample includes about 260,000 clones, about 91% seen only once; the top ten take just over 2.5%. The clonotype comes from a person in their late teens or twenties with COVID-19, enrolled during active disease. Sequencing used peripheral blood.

This CDR3 reads CSVCGRAADTQYF. In DNA, the CDR3 is TGCAGCGTTTGTGGGAGGGCCGCAGATACGCAGTATTTT. The chain carries TRBV29-1 and TRBJ2-3; 7 bases map to TRBD2. V trimming: 5 bases; J trimming: 4 bases; junction bases outside the gene matches: 6. Germline assignment: CDR1 SQVTM and CDR2 ANQGSEA. The CDR3 runs 13 residues.